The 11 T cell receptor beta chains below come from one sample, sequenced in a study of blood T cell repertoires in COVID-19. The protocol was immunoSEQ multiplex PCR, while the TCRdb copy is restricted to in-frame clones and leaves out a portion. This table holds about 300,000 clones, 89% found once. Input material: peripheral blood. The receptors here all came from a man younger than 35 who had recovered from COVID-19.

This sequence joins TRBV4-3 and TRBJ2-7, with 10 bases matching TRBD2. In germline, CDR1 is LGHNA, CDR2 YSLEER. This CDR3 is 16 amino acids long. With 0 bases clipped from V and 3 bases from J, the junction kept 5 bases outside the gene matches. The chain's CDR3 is CASSQEVLAGVYEQYF. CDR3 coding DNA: TGCGCCAGCAGCCAAGAAGTTCTAGCGGGGGTCTACGAGCAGTACTTC.

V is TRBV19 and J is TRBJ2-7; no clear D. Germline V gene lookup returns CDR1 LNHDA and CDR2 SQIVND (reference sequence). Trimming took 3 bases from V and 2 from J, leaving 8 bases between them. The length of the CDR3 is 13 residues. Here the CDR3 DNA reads TGTGCCAGTAGTATCATCCTAACCTACGAGCAGTACTTC. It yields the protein CASSIILTYEQYF.

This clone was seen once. This CDR3 reads CASSQGAAEAFF. As DNA, the CDR3 is TGTGCCAGCAGCCAGGGTGCGGCTGAAGCTTTCTTT. The V and J genes are TRBV5-4 and TRBJ1-1, with TRBD1 as a possible D gene (5 bases). The ends were cut back, 4 bases at V and 6 bases at J, with 10 bases in the middle. This CDR3 is 12 amino acids long. CDR1 is SGHNT, CDR2 YYREEE, per germline (reference sequence).

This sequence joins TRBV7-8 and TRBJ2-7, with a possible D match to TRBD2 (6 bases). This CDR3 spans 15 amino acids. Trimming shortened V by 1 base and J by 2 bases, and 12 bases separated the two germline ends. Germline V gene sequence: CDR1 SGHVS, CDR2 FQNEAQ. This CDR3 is CASSLVGDSAYEQYF. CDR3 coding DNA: TGTGCCAGCAGCTTAGTCGGGGACTCAGCCTACGAGCAGTACTTC.

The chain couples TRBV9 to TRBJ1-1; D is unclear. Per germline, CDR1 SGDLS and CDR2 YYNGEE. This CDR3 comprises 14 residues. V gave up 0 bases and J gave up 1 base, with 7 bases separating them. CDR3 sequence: CASSVVATNTEAFF. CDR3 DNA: TGTGCCAGCAGCGTAGTGGCCACGAACACTGAAGCTTTCTTT.

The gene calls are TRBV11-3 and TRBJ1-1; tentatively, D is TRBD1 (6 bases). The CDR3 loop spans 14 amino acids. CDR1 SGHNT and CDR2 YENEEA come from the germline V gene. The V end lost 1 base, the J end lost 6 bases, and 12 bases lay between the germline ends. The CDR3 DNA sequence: TGTGCCAGCAGCTTAGCAGGGGAGCTTTCTGAAGCTTTCTTT. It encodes CASSLAGELSEAFF. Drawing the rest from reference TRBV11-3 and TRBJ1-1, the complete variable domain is EAGVVQSPRYKIIEKKQPVAFWCNPISGHNTLYWYLQNLGQGPELLIRYENEEAVDDSQLPKDRFSAERLKGVDSTLKIQPAELGDSAVYLCASSLAGELSEAFFGQGTRLTVV.

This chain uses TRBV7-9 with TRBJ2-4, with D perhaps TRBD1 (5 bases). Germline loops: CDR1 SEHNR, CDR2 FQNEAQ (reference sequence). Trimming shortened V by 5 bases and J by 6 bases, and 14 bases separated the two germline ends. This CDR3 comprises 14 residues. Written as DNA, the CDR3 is TGTGCCAGCAGCCGCGCAGGGTATGGAAACATTCAGTACTTC. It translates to CASSRAGYGNIQYF.

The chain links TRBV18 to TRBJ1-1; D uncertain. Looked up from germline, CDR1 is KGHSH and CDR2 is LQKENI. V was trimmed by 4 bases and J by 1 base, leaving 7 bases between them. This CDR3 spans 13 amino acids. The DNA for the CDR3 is TGTGCCAGCTCACTACATGAGAACACTGAAGCTTTCTTT. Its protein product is CASSLHENTEAFF.

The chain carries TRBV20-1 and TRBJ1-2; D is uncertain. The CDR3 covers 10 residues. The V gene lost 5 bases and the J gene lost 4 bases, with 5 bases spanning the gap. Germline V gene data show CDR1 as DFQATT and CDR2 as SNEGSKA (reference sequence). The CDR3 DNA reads TGCAGTGCTCTTCTCTATGGCTACACCTTC. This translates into CSALLYGYTF.

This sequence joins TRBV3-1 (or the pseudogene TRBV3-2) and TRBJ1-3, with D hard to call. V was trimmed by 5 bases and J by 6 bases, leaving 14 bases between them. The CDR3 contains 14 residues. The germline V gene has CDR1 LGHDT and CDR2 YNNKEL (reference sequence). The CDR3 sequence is CASSSRQAVNTIYF. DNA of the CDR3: TGTGCCAGCAGCTCCCGACAAGCGGTAAACACCATATATTTT.

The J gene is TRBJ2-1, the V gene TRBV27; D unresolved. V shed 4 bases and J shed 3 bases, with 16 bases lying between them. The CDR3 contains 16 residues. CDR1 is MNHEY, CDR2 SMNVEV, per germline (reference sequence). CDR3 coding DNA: TGTGCCAGCAGTTCCAACCCCGCGGAGATCTACAATGAGCAGTTCTTC. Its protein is CASSSNPAEIYNEQFF.